A selection of T cell receptor beta chains follows, all from one sample in a study of blood T cell repertoires in COVID-19. TCRdb keeps only in-frame clones here, not all; method: immunoSEQ multiplex PCR. This repertoire shows 190,000 or so clones, approximately 80% found once; its top ten account for roughly 6.9%. The sample was peripheral blood. All receptors come from a human donor with acute or convalescent COVID-19. The donor label of this sample is uncertain. Both conserved end residues are part of each CDR3. Fields, in order: V gene, J gene, CDR3 length, D gene, clone size, CDR3 protein, CDR3 DNA. The D gene is left open where the match is weak. For some rows the clone size is stated as once, few or many, or as a class when expanded; others skip it.

>TRBV28|TRBJ2-1|13|TRBD2|NA
CASRASGRAGQFF
TGTGCCAGCAGGGCTAGCGGGAGGGCCGGACAGTTCTTC
>TRBV28|TRBJ1-5|14|NA|NA
CASSLGGNNQPQHF
TGTGCCAGCAGTTTAGGGGGGAACAATCAGCCCCAGCATTTT
>TRBV6-6|TRBJ2-1|15|TRBD2|NA
CASSPRTSRSNEQFF
TGTGCCAGCAGTCCAAGGACTAGCAGGTCAAATGAGCAGTTCTTC
>TRBV24-1|TRBJ1-4|15|TRBD1|NA
CATSDSGTDNEKLFF
TGTGCCACCAGTGATTCCGGGACAGATAATGAAAAACTGTTTTTT
>TRBV19|TRBJ1-2|13|NA|NA
CASSLTEYYGYTF
TGTGCCAGTAGTCTGACAGAGTACTATGGCTACACCTTC
>TRBV10-3|TRBJ2-7|14|TRBD2|few
CAIQTSGSSYEQYF
TGTGCCATTCAGACTAGCGGGAGCTCCTACGAGCAGTACTTC
>TRBV27|TRBJ1-6|18|TRBD1|NA
CASSFGTGGWSYNLPLHF
TGTGCCAGCAGTTTTGGGACAGGGGGATGGTCCTATAATTTACCCCTCCACTTT
>TRBV7-9|TRBJ1-6|16|NA|NA
CASSLAGTRDNSPLHF
TGTGCCAGCAGCTTAGCCGGGACACGGGATAATTCACCCCTCCACTTT
>TRBV30|TRBJ1-2|13|TRBD1|few
CAGRRDRPRGYTF
TGTGCCGGACGCCGGGACAGGCCTAGGGGCTACACCTTC
>TRBV7-9|TRBJ2-2|18|TRBD2|NA
CASSLRVSGLANTGELFF
TGTGCCAGCAGCTTACGGGTCTCGGGACTAGCGAACACCGGGGAGCTGTTTTTT
>TRBV2|TRBJ2-5|16|NA|NA
CASSNRWGVIQETQYF
TGTGCCAGCAGTAATCGATGGGGGGTAATCCAAGAGACCCAGTACTTC
>TRBV27|TRBJ1-2|13|TRBD1|NA
CASSRDRFYGYTF
TGTGCCAGCAGTAGGGACAGATTCTATGGCTACACCTTC
>TRBV9|TRBJ2-2|13|NA|few
CASGGRVTGELFF
TGTGCCAGCGGAGGACGGGTCACCGGGGAGCTGTTTTTT
>TRBV4-1|TRBJ2-7|19|TRBD1|NA
CASSREPGQGNVKVYEQYF
TGCGCCAGCAGCCGGGAGCCGGGACAGGGGAACGTTAAGGTCTACGAGCAGTACTTC
>TRBV19|TRBJ1-5|16|TRBD1|NA
CASGPRIDRVNQPQHF
TGTGCATCCGGCCCTCGGATCGACAGGGTCAATCAGCCCCAGCATTTT
>TRBV27|TRBJ2-6|14|NA|NA
CASSIVSGANVLTF
TGTGCCAGCAGTATCGTCTCTGGGGCCAACGTCCTGACTTTC
>TRBV2|TRBJ1-2|14|NA|once
CASSEVTGRYGYTF
TGTGCCAGCAGTGAAGTTACAGGGCGGTATGGCTACACCTTC
>TRBV9|TRBJ1-6|17|TRBD1|few
CASSVSDRGLSGSPLHF
TGTGCCAGCAGCGTATCGGACAGGGGGCTTTCGGGTTCACCCCTCCACTTT
>TRBV4-1|TRBJ2-5|15|NA|NA
CASSQDRGWGETQYF
TGCGCCAGCAGCCAAGATCGAGGGTGGGGAGAGACCCAGTACTTC
>TRBV6-1|TRBJ1-3|14|NA|once
CASSEQFPGNTIYF
TGTGCCAGCAGTGAACAGTTCCCTGGAAACACCATATATTTT
>TRBV5-6|TRBJ2-7|14|NA|NA
CASSPGLPSYEQYF
TGTGCCAGCAGCCCCGGACTGCCTTCCTACGAGCAGTACTTC
>TRBV6-6|TRBJ1-2|16|NA|NA
CASSYSGTGGLYGYTF
TGTGCCAGCAGTTACTCCGGGACGGGGGGCCTCTATGGCTACACCTTC
>TRBV9|TRBJ2-1|16|NA|NA
CASSVWAGRSYNEQFF
TGTGCCAGCAGCGTCTGGGCGGGAAGGTCCTACAATGAGCAGTTCTTC
>TRBV27|TRBJ2-1|14|TRBD2|NA
CASSIAGSYNEQFF
TGTGCCAGCAGTATAGCGGGATCCTACAATGAGCAGTTCTTC
>TRBV2|TRBJ2-7|13|TRBD2|NA
CASTLAGRYEQYF
TGTGCCAGCACCTTAGCGGGAAGATACGAGCAGTACTTC
>TRBV6-4|TRBJ2-2|14|TRBD2|NA
CLHGLAPNTGELFF
TGTCTTCATGGACTAGCACCGAACACCGGGGAGCTGTTTTTT
>TRBV11-2|TRBJ1-3|16|TRBD1|NA
CASSHRDRASGNTIYF
TGTGCCAGCAGCCACCGGGACAGGGCCTCTGGAAACACCATATATTTT
>TRBV6-2/TRBV6-3|TRBJ1-5|17|TRBD1|NA
CASSYSSGTGGNQPQHF
TGTGCCAGCAGTTACAGTAGCGGTACAGGGGGCAATCAGCCCCAGCATTTT
>TRBV2|TRBJ1-1|13|NA|NA
CASTLGANTEAFF
TGTGCCAGCACCCTGGGAGCGAACACTGAAGCTTTCTTT
>TRBV19|TRBJ1-1|15|NA|NA
CASSAAQVGNTEAFF
TGTGCCAGTAGTGCTGCCCAGGTTGGGAACACTGAAGCTTTCTTT
>TRBV6-5|TRBJ1-2|12|TRBD1|NA
CASETGGYGYTF
TGTGCCAGCGAAACAGGGGGGTATGGCTACACCTTC
>TRBV30|TRBJ1-2|11|NA|NA
CAWKGGDGYTF
TGTGCCTGGAAGGGGGGGGATGGCTACACCTTC
>TRBV28|TRBJ2-3|16|TRBD1|NA
CASKTGGQGNTDTQYF
TGTGCCAGCAAAACGGGAGGACAGGGGAACACAGATACGCAGTATTTT
>TRBV2|TRBJ2-7|12|NA|few
CASTGEGGPQYF
TGTGCCAGCACCGGAGAGGGGGGGCCGCAGTACTTC
>TRBV6-5|TRBJ1-1|14|NA|few
CASSYSQAATEAFF
TGTGCCAGCAGTTACTCCCAGGCTGCCACTGAAGCTTTCTTT
>TRBV11-1|TRBJ2-1|16|TRBD2|NA
CASSSSGGSSYNEQFF
TGTGCCAGCAGCTCTAGCGGGGGAAGCTCCTACAATGAGCAGTTCTTC
>TRBV10-3|TRBJ1-1|14|TRBD1|NA
CAISSQGILTEAFF
TGTGCCATCAGTTCACAGGGGATTTTAACTGAAGCTTTCTTT
>TRBV7-9|TRBJ1-1|15|NA|NA
CASSPGGPMNTEAFF
TGTGCCAGCAGCCCGGGGGGTCCAATGAACACTGAAGCTTTCTTT
>TRBV27|TRBJ2-2|15|TRBD1|NA
CASRSGQLNTGELFF
TGTGCCAGCAGATCGGGACAGTTAAACACCGGGGAGCTGTTTTTT
>TRBV6-1|TRBJ1-6|16|TRBD1|once
CASSARQGPTNSPLHF
TGTGCCAGCAGTGCCCGACAGGGCCCCACAAATTCACCCCTCCACTTT
>TRBV2|TRBJ2-7|14|TRBD2|NA
CASSGLAGGYEQYF
TGTGCCAGCAGTGGACTAGCGGGAGGTTACGAGCAGTACTTC
>TRBV5-6|TRBJ2-1|17|TRBD1|NA
CASSLRLIRDRDNEQFF
TGTGCCAGCAGCTTACGACTGATCCGGGACAGGGACAATGAGCAGTTCTTC
>TRBV19|TRBJ1-1|15|TRBD1|NA
CASSIPTGGFTEAFF
TGTGCCAGTAGTATCCCGACAGGGGGCTTCACTGAAGCTTTCTTT
>TRBV27|TRBJ2-1|12|NA|NA
CASSGSGREQFF
TGTGCCAGCAGTGGATCGGGGAGGGAGCAGTTCTTC
>TRBV5-5|TRBJ2-2|17|NA|NA
CASSLEGGGGNTGELFF
TGTGCCAGCAGCTTGGAGGGAGGGGGGGGGAACACCGGGGAGCTGTTTTTT